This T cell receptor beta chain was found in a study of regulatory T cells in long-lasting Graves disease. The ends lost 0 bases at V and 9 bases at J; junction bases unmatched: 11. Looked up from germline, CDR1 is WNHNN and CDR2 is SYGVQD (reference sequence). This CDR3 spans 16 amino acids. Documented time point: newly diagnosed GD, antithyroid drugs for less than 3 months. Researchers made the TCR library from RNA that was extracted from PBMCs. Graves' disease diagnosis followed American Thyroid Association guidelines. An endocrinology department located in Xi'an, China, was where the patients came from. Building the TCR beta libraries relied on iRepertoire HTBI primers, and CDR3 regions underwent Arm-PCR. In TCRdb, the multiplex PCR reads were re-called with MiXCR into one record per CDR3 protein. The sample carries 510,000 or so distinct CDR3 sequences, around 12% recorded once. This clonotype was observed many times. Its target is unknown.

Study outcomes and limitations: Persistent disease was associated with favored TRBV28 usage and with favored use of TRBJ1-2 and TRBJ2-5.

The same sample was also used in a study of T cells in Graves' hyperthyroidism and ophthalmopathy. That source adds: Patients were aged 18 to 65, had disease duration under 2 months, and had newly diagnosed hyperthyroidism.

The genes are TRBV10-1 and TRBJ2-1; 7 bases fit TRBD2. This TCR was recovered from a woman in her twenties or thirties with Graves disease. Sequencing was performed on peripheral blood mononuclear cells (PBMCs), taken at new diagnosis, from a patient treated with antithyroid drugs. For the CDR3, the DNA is TGCGCCAGCAGTGAGTCGGGGACGGGAGGAACGGGTGAGCAGTTCTTC. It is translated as CASSESGTGGTGEQFF.